Shown below are 32 T cell receptor beta chains from a single sample sequenced in a study of cytomegalovirus exposure and HLA in healthy donors. Assay: immunoSEQ multiplex PCR; the TCRdb copy retains only in-frame clones and omits some. The sample holds more than 60,000 clones, around nine tenths seen once. Sequencing input: PBMCs. Receptors were obtained from a young woman in good health and CMV-seronegative.

The chain links TRBV6-6 to TRBJ1-5; 9 bases match TRBD1. The ends lost 10 bases at V and 7 bases at J; junction bases unmatched: 17. This CDR3 comprises 16 residues. The germline V gene has CDR1 MNHNY and CDR2 SVGAGI (reference sequence). CDR3 sequence: CATFNPGQGAGQPQHF. CDR3 bases: TGTGCCACCTTTAACCCGGGACAGGGAGCTGGGCAGCCCCAGCATTTT.

This chain uses TRBV29-1 with TRBJ1-5; D call uncertain. Germline V CDR1 and CDR2: SQVTM, ANQGSEA. The CDR3 extends over 13 amino acids. Trimming left V 4 bases short and J 7 bases short, with 14 bases between. The CDR3 DNA is TGCAGCGTTGTTTCCTTTCGAGGGCAGCCCCAGCATTTT. Its protein is CSVVSFRGQPQHF.

The rearrangement joins TRBV7-2 to TRBJ2-2; the D is unclear. CDR3 size: 14 residues. The ends were cut back, 5 bases at V and 0 bases at J, with 7 bases in the middle. Germline loops: CDR1 SGHTA, CDR2 FQGNSA. CDR3 DNA sequence: TGTGCCAGCAGCCACTCTTCGAACACCGGGGAGCTGTTTTTT. Its protein is CASSHSSNTGELFF.

This chain links TRBV5-6 with TRBJ2-7; 8 bases align to TRBD2. The CDR3 contains 14 residues. V shed 0 bases, J shed 7 bases, and the junction held 6 bases outside the gene matches. Germline CDR1 reads SGHDT; CDR2 reads YYEEEE. The CDR3 here is CASSLGLAGIEQYF. The CDR3 region has the DNA TGTGCCAGCAGCTTGGGCCTAGCGGGTATTGAGCAGTACTTC.

The chain has TRBV18 and TRBJ1-2; 11 bases align to TRBD1. The CDR3 loop spans 16 amino acids. After removal of 4 bases from V and 2 bases from J, the junction contained 6 bases not matched to a gene. Germline V gene lookup returns CDR1 KGHSH and CDR2 LQKENI. The CDR3 is CASSLGQGARNYGYTF. The CDR3 DNA sequence: TGTGCCAGCTCACTTGGACAGGGGGCGAGAAACTATGGCTACACCTTC.

This rearrangement joins TRBV27 to TRBJ2-3; D is unclear. Germline assignment: CDR1 MNHEY and CDR2 SMNVEV (reference sequence). The CDR3 runs 13 residues. V was trimmed by 4 bases and J by 2 bases, leaving 7 bases between them. This chain's CDR3 is CASSYTITDTQYF. As DNA, the CDR3 is TGTGCCAGCAGTTACACAATCACAGATACGCAGTATTTT.

The chain is built from TRBV4-2 and TRBJ2-5; 16 bases line up with TRBD2. V was clipped by 3 bases and J by 4 bases; unmatched bases: 2. This CDR3 spans 16 amino acids. The germline V gene has CDR1 LGHNA and CDR2 YNFKEQ. The CDR3 DNA reads TGTGCCAGCAGCCAGGGACTAGCGGGGGGGCGAGAGACCCAGTACTTC. It encodes CASSQGLAGGRETQYF.

CDR3 DNA sequence: TGTGCCAGCAGTCCCGGCGCGGGGAGGGAGTTACTCGAGCAGTACTTC. It specifies CASSPGAGRELLEQYF. The chain recombines TRBV28 with TRBJ2-7; 7 nucleotides align to TRBD2. Germline CDR1 MDHEN, CDR2 SYDVKM. CDR3 length: 16 amino acids. V dropped 5 bases and J dropped 6; count of bases not matched to a gene: 16.

The gene calls are TRBV6-5 and TRBJ2-4; D remains ambiguous. The V and J ends lost 2 bases and 1 base respectively, with 6 bases between them. The germline gives CDR1 MNHEY, CDR2 SVGAGI. This CDR3 has 14 residues. The CDR3 bases are TGTGCCAGCAGTTACGGCAGGGCCAAAAACATTCAGTACTTC. This translates into CASSYGRAKNIQYF.

This chain uses TRBV19 with TRBJ1-5; the match to TRBD1 covers 7 bases. The junction had 6 bases not matched to a gene; V was cut back by 4 bases and J by 3 bases. The CDR3 is made up of 15 amino acids. Germline lookup yields CDR1 LNHDA and CDR2 SQIVND (reference sequence). This CDR3 reads CASSRTGDLNQPQHF. The CDR3 DNA reads TGTGCCAGTAGTAGAACAGGGGACCTCAATCAGCCCCAGCATTTT.

The chain joins TRBV10-2 to TRBJ2-7; 8 bases map to TRBD1. CDR3 size: 14 residues. From germline, CDR1 is WSHSY and CDR2 SAAADI. V lost 11 bases and J lost 7; bases outside the gene matches: 16. CDR3 region: CASRISQGAQEQYF. The CDR3 bases are TGCGCCTCCCGAATCAGTCAGGGGGCGCAAGAGCAGTACTTC.

This clone is a singleton in its sample. The rearrangement links TRBV9 to TRBJ2-3, with TRBD2 matching 12 bases. The trim removed 4 bases at V and 4 bases at J, leaving 10 bases unmatched. The CDR3 loop spans 17 amino acids. Germline loops: CDR1 SGDLS, CDR2 YYNGEE. In DNA form, the CDR3 reads TGTGCCAGCAGCCCCAGACTAGCGGGAGCCACCCCAGATACGCAGTATTTT. Translation: CASSPRLAGATPDTQYF.

This rearrangement joins TRBV9 to TRBJ1-1; D is perhaps TRBD1 (5 bases). Germline V gives CDR1 SGDLS, CDR2 YYNGEE. Trimming pared 1 base from V and 6 bases from J, leaving 13 bases between. The CDR3 is 14 residues long. Written as DNA, the CDR3 is TGTGCCAGCAGCGTATCAGGGAATTTCGCTGAAGCTTTCTTT. This translates into CASSVSGNFAEAFF.

The chain uses TRBV7-8 and TRBJ2-1; a weak D match, TRBD2 (10 bases). Germline V lookup: CDR1 SGHVS, CDR2 FQNEAQ. The CDR3 is made up of 21 amino acids. The germline V and J ends were trimmed by 2 bases and 5 bases, with 31 bases remaining between them. This CDR3 reads CASSLPRTGAKTSGTNNEQFF. Written as DNA, the CDR3 is TGTGCCAGCAGCTTACCAAGGACAGGGGCAAAAACTAGCGGGACCAACAATGAGCAGTTCTTC.

The chain recombines TRBV30 with TRBJ1-1; TRBD1 might be the D (6 bases). CDR3 length equals 15 residues. Germline lookup yields CDR1 GTSNPN and CDR2 SVGIG (reference sequence). V lost 3 bases to trimming and J lost 1 base, with 15 bases between them. CDR3 sequence: CAWRGWGRGNTEAFF. The CDR3 nucleotides read TGTGCCTGGAGGGGGTGGGGCAGGGGGAACACTGAAGCTTTCTTT.

The chain is built from TRBV5-1 and TRBJ1-1, with 7 bases matching TRBD1. The CDR3 runs 14 residues. From germline, CDR1 is SGHRS and CDR2 YFSETQ. J was trimmed by 6 bases and V by 5 bases; bases with no gene match: 10. This CDR3 reads CASRRDSTDAEAFF. CDR3 nucleotide sequence: TGCGCCAGCAGGAGGGACAGTACAGACGCTGAAGCTTTCTTT.

The chain has TRBV12-5 and TRBJ2-7; possible D gene TRBD2, 6 bases. Per the germline V gene, CDR1 is LGHNT and CDR2 is FRNRAP. The V gene lost 2 bases and the J gene lost 2 bases, with 19 bases spanning the gap. This CDR3 is 17 amino acids long. CDR3 sequence: CASGLSLGRDSAYEQYF. For the CDR3, the DNA is TGTGCTAGTGGTTTGAGTCTAGGGCGGGATTCAGCCTACGAGCAGTACTTC.

J is TRBJ1-4 and V is TRBV2, with D perhaps TRBD1 (5 bases). Germline assignment: CDR1 SNHLY and CDR2 FYNNEI. The V end lost 4 bases, the J end lost 4 bases, and 7 bases lay between the germline ends. CDR3 length: 13 amino acids. The CDR3 spells CASSGQFNEKLFF. As DNA, the CDR3 is TGTGCCAGCAGTGGACAGTTTAATGAAAAACTGTTTTTT.

CDR3 sequence reads: CASSLRGGIETQYF. The CDR3 DNA sequence: TGCGCCAGCAGCTTGCGGGGGGGGATAGAGACCCAGTACTTC. The chain carries TRBV5-1 and TRBJ2-5; TRBD2 matches at 8 bases. J was trimmed by 4 bases and V by 1 base; bases with no gene match: 3. The CDR3 length is 14 residues. Germline CDR1 reads SGHRS; CDR2 reads YFSETQ.

This rearrangement joins TRBV5-1 to TRBJ2-3; TRBD1 matches 8 bases. V dropped 7 bases and J dropped 0; count of bases not matched to a gene: 10. The CDR3 runs 16 residues. CDR1 is SGHRS, CDR2 YFSETQ, per germline. CDR3 sequence: CASRSTGTGSTDTQYF. In DNA, the CDR3 is TGCGCCAGCCGAAGCACGGGGACAGGCAGCACAGATACGCAGTATTTT.

The genes are TRBV7-2 and TRBJ2-5; maybe TRBD2 (5 bases). V was cut by 5 bases and J by 3 bases, with 16 bases left in between. The CDR3 spans 15 residues. Germline loops: CDR1 SGHTA, CDR2 FQGNSA. The CDR3 reads CASSPGWTLEETQYF. CDR3 sequence (DNA): TGTGCCAGCAGCCCAGGCTGGACTTTGGAAGAGACCCAGTACTTC.

The chain joins TRBV28 to TRBJ1-4, with 8 bases identical to TRBD1. This CDR3 region has 17 residues. The germline gives CDR1 MDHEN, CDR2 SYDVKM. V trimming: 5 bases; J trimming: 7 bases; junction bases outside the gene matches: 15. The chain's CDR3 is CASSVTGTGNRGEKLFF. For the CDR3, the DNA is TGTGCCAGCAGTGTAACCGGGACAGGCAACAGGGGTGAAAAACTGTTTTTT.

The chain has TRBV4-1 and TRBJ2-3; TRBD2 matches 8 bases. The CDR3 contains 15 residues. V was pared by 1 base and J by 6 bases, with 6 bases of the junction left unmatched. Germline CDR1 MGHRA, CDR2 YSYEKL. The CDR3 coding sequence is TGCGCCAGCAGCCAAGTACTAGCGGACGGCGATACGCAGTATTTT. Amino acid sequence: CASSQVLADGDTQYF.

This chain links TRBV5-1 with TRBJ1-5, with no clear D. Trimming removed 4 bases at V and 8 bases at J, with 13 bases between. Germline V CDR1 and CDR2: SGHRS, YFSETQ. This CDR3 has 13 residues. The CDR3 sequence is CASSNGPGEPQHF. The CDR3 region has the DNA TGCGCCAGCAGCAACGGCCCCGGGGAGCCCCAGCATTTT.

This sequence joins TRBV7-2 and TRBJ2-1; 10 bases map to TRBD1. Losses at the gene ends were 5 bases for V and 7 bases for J; bases not matched to a gene: 8. The germline gives CDR1 SGHTA, CDR2 FQGNSA. The CDR3 runs to 15 residues. CDR3 amino acids: CASSRSWDRGNEQFF. CDR3 nucleotides: TGTGCCAGCAGCCGAAGCTGGGACAGGGGAAATGAGCAGTTCTTC.

The rearrangement uses TRBV9 and TRBJ1-5, with D perhaps TRBD1 (5 bases). The CDR3 is 13 residues long. Trimming took off 4 bases at V and 3 bases at J, with 8 bases between the two ends. Germline CDR1 reads SGDLS; CDR2 reads YYNGEE. DNA for the CDR3: TGTGCCAGCAGCAGGGGCTTCAATCAGCCCCAGCATTTT. Translation: CASSRGFNQPQHF.

V gene TRBV5-1 combines with J gene TRBJ2-3; no clear D. Germline CDR1 SGHRS, CDR2 YFSETQ. The CDR3 loop spans 12 amino acids. V was shortened by 4 bases and J by 6 bases, with 9 bases between the two germline ends. CDR3 protein: CASSLISDTQYF. The CDR3 region has the DNA TGCGCCAGCAGCCTTATATCGGATACGCAGTATTTT.

The chain employs TRBV15 and TRBJ1-2, with D unresolved. Per germline, CDR1 LNHNV and CDR2 YYDKDF (reference sequence). The CDR3 is 13 amino acids. Trimming removed 1 base from V and 7 bases from J, with 10 bases in between. The CDR3 DNA is TGTGCCACCAGCAGAGTCGGGGAGTCTGGCTACACCTTC. Residues: CATSRVGESGYTF.

The rearrangement uses TRBV28 and TRBJ1-5, with a possible D match to TRBD1 (6 bases). The V end was cut by 1 base, the J end by 2 bases, with 18 bases between. The CDR3 spans 18 residues. Germline V gene lookup returns CDR1 MDHEN and CDR2 SYDVKM. CDR3: CASSLLGAGQVRNQPQHF. DNA of the CDR3: TGTGCCAGCAGTTTATTGGGGGCAGGGCAAGTGCGCAATCAGCCCCAGCATTTT.

This clone was seen a handful of times. This chain links TRBV7-9 with TRBJ1-2; D is unresolved. The CDR3 is 14 residues long. Germline-derived CDR1 and CDR2 are SEHNR and FQNEAQ (reference sequence). V was cut by 10 bases and J by 7 bases, with 22 bases left in between. CDR3 bases: TGTGCCACCCGATCGGTTCAGGCTCTAGCTGGCTACACCTTC. Its translation is CATRSVQALAGYTF.

The chain uses TRBV30 and TRBJ2-6; 9 bases align to TRBD1. CDR3 length: 18 amino acids. Germline V gene lookup returns CDR1 GTSNPN and CDR2 SVGIG (reference sequence). V lost 1 base, J lost 2 bases, and 9 bases stayed unmatched. In DNA form, the CDR3 reads TGTGCCTGGAGTGCGGGACAGGGAGAGTTGGCTGGGGCCAACGTCCTGACTTTC. Its translation: CAWSAGQGELAGANVLTF.

V usage is TRBV5-1 and J usage is TRBJ2-7; 11 bases fit TRBD2. V dropped 4 bases and J dropped 4; count of bases not matched to a gene: 4. The germline CDR1 and CDR2 sequences are SGHRS and YFSETQ. The CDR3 runs 14 residues. The CDR3 DNA is TGCGCCAGCAGCGAAGGGACTAGCGGATACGAGCAGTACTTC. Its protein product is CASSEGTSGYEQYF.